This T cell receptor beta chain was captured by sequencing in a study of cytomegalovirus exposure and HLA in healthy donors. The trim removed 7 bases at V and 1 base at J, leaving 9 bases unmatched. This CDR3 spans 16 amino acids. In germline, CDR1 is SGHRS, CDR2 YFSETQ. PCR involved 60 Vbeta and 13 Jbeta primers. Repertoires were generated with immunoSEQ multiplex PCR, while TCRdb's copy carries only in-frame clones and drops some. Here the sample spans approximately 40,000 clones, 82% being singletons. The rearrangement links TRBV5-1 to TRBJ2-3; 10 bases match TRBD1. Sequencing was done on a sample of PBMCs. This clonotype was obtained from a woman aged 18-29 years in good health and CMV-seropositive. The CDR3 is CASLTGTGVGTDTQYF. The CDR3 DNA follows: TGCGCCAGCCTCACCGGGACAGGGGTGGGCACAGATACGCAGTATTTT. Full variable domain (missing parts from reference TRBV5-1 and TRBJ2-3): KAGVTQTPRYLIKTRGQQVTLSCSPISGHRSVSWYQQTPGQGLQFLFEYFSETQRNKGNFPGRFSGRQFSNSRSEMNVSTLELGDSALYLCASLTGTGVGTDTQYFGPGTRLTVL.